The clone carrying this TCR beta chain was detected once. Antigen: not known. The data belong to a study of PD-1 blockade in mismatch repair-deficient tumors. Across the whole study: All were previously treated, progressing patients with around 12 mismatch repair-deficient cancer types.

The CDR3 sequence is 13 residues long. Germline lookup yields CDR1 SGDLS and CDR2 YYNGEE. Trimming removed 3 bases at V and 6 bases at J, with 12 bases between. Every patient had mismatch repair deficiency by PCR or immunohistochemistry. The TCR-sequenced patients were a few responders to pembrolizumab. Study results and caveats: Tumor-resident clones, often undetectable pretreatment in blood, expanded then contracted after pembrolizumab.

Sequencing used immunoSEQ multiplex PCR; TCRdb keeps in-frame clones, though not all of them. The table has 30,000 to 35,000 clones, approximately 84% seen once; the top ten hold about 3.3%. The TCR was taken from an adult with mismatch repair-deficient cancer. The V and J genes are TRBV9 and TRBJ1-1, with D perhaps TRBD1 (6 bases). The source was PBMCs, collected approximately 6 weeks after starting pembrolizumab. For the CDR3, the DNA is TGTGCCAGCAGCGGAGCAGGGGCCCCTGAAGCTTTCTTT. Its protein is CASSGAGAPEAFF. Supplemented by reference TRBV9 and TRBJ1-1, the full variable domain reads DSGVTQTPKHLITATGQRVTLRCSPRSGDLSVYWYQQSLDQGLQFLIQYYNGEERAKGNILERFSAQQFPDLHSELNLSSLELGDSALYFCASSGAGAPEAFFGQGTRLTVV.